The T cell receptor (beta chain) described here comes from a study of blood T cells in healthy people across ages (dated by TCRdb to the mid-2010s). Context from the whole study: In model experiments, template switching captured roughly one uniquely barcoded TCR beta cDNA molecule for every two T cells. The donors were split into four age groups: young (average 16 years), middle-aged (roughly 42), aged (approximately 59) and long-lived (82). To avoid experimental bias, donors of different ages were distributed randomly across sequencing lanes. To track age-related changes in TCR beta repertoire diversity, the study relied on deep sequencing normalized with unique cDNA molecular identifiers. Using the same blood draw, the study looked at two additional independent replicas of 1 million unique cDNA reads for two donors, one aged 18 to 30 and the other aged 80 or older.

In regard to this clonotype: The specificity of this receptor is unknown. Per-base qualities were not stored, and no clone one base away is much larger.

The 40 or so donors, aged about 6 to 100 years, were systemically healthy Caucasian individuals from Russia. Approximately 9.3 milliliters of peripheral blood were collected from each donor into EDTA-treated Vacutainer tubes. Ficoll-Paque density-gradient centrifugation was used to isolate PBMCs, with at least 6 million obtained per sample. Trizol reagent was used to extract total RNA from the PBMCs, yielding at least 6 micrograms per sample. The percentages of naive CD45RAhigh/CD27high T cells were determined by flow cytometry on a PBMC aliquot from every donor. There are 14 amino acids in the CDR3, from cysteine to phenylalanine inclusive. The DNA shown is the 42-base CDR3, in frame from base 1. The germline V gene encodes CDR1 MNHEY and CDR2 SVGAGI. The V end loses 5 bases and the J end loses 2 bases, and a stretch of 12 bases separates them. The method behind the library was 5' RACE. Reads for this sample came from an Illumina HiSeq 2500. A second PCR of about 6 to 11 cycles was performed with a sample-barcoded 5' primer and a J-beta primer mix. A unique molecular identifier was introduced onto each TCR beta cDNA molecule by a template-switch 5' adaptor carrying 12 random nucleotides. At least 3 million CDR3-containing paired-end reads were obtained from each sample. First-strand cDNA synthesis was performed from all RNA using the Mint cDNA synthesis kit, with priming by a TRBC-specific oligonucleotide. Following uracil-DNA glycosylase treatment, all cDNA underwent a first 18-cycle PCR with the universal primers M1SS and BC2_uni_R. As for how the authors treated the data: For normalization, 1 million high-quality reads were randomly selected from each sample, with every read carrying a distinct molecular identifier. Reads sharing molecular identifiers were discarded rather than binned into consensus sequences. CDR3 identification, clonotype clustering and error correction used MiTCR with a Q25 quality threshold and the strictest error-elimination algorithm. A nonparametric unseen species model using Euler transformation provided a lower-bound estimate of total TCR beta diversity. TCRdb applied fastp at Q25 and MiXCR to the public reads, then kept only in-frame beta chains. Rows merge per CDR3 protein into single entries with the most common DNA and genes. TCRdb assigned the V and J calls; the authors' analysis was not used. This sample lists over a million distinct CDR3 sequences; almost 60% were detected once. About 6.3% of the sample is in the top ten clones.

Broader findings and caveats from the paper: Estimates of total diversity based on one million sequenced T cells were considered lower bounds and underestimates. Conclusive comparison of naive and antigen-experienced compartments was prevented by the profiling of bulk unsorted PBMCs. There was a strong correlation between observed TCR beta diversity and the percentage of naive T cells measured by flow cytometry. Donor CMV infection status was unknown, potentially confounding age-related changes in expanded clonotypes. As age increased, observed TCR beta diversity per million T cells dropped in a roughly linear way, and a significant reduction was already evident by age 40. Compared with the aged group, the long-lived group had more naive CD4+ T cells, fewer expanded clones and increased TCR diversity, a pattern suggesting age selection.

The sequence derives from a man between 18 and 29 years old in good health. The source material was blood. Recombination joined TRBV6-5 with TRBJ1-2; the D gene cannot be resolved reliably. The CDR3 reads as follows: CASSIPGTNYGYTF. Read as DNA, the sequence is TGTGCCAGCAGTATACCCGGAACCAACTATGGCTACACCTTC.